One sample yielded the 21 T cell receptor beta chains listed below, sequenced in a study of PD-L1 blockade in urothelial cancer. Time point in this sample: pretreatment peripheral blood. Only in-frame clones appear in the TCRdb table, and some are missing; sequencing was by immunoSEQ multiplex PCR. The data hold around 60,000 clones, with around 86% observed a single time. This sample comprised PBMCs, obtained around atezolizumab (anti-PD-L1) treatment. The receptor source for this set is a man in his 70s with urothelial cancer.

This sequence joins TRBV18 and TRBJ2-3; tentative D call: TRBD1 (5 bases). Looked up from germline, CDR1 is KGHSH and CDR2 is LQKENI. Trimming removed 2 bases from V and 0 bases from J, with 6 bases in between. The CDR3 covers 14 residues. The CDR3 DNA sequence: TGTGCCAGCTCACCAGGACAAAGCACAGATACGCAGTATTTT. This gives the protein CASSPGQSTDTQYF.

This sequence joins TRBV18 and TRBJ1-1; the match to TRBD1 covers 8 bases. V shed 6 bases, J shed 1 base, and the junction held 7 bases outside the gene matches. CDR3 length equals 15 residues. CDR1 and CDR2 from the germline V gene are KGHSH and LQKENI. The CDR3 sequence is CASSRQGQANTEAFF. The CDR3 bases are TGTGCCAGCTCCCGTCAGGGACAGGCGAACACTGAAGCTTTCTTT.

The genes are TRBV6-4 and TRBJ2-2, with D tentatively TRBD2 (6 bases). Deletions cut 2 bases from V and 7 bases from J, with 8 bases between. There are 13 residues in the CDR3. Germline CDR1 MRHNA, CDR2 SNTAGT. The DNA of the CDR3 is TGTGCCAGCAGTGACGAAGCGGGCGGGGAGCTGTTTTTT. It yields the protein CASSDEAGGELFF.

The chain links TRBV28 to TRBJ2-7; 7 bases agree with TRBD1. The CDR3 is 15 amino acids. V was pared by 4 bases and J by 3 bases, with 9 bases of the junction left unmatched. Germline CDR1 and CDR2: MDHEN and SYDVKM. CDR3 DNA sequence: TGTGCCAGCAGTTCAGGACAGGTTGGGGTCTACGAGCAGTACTTC. Translating gives CASSSGQVGVYEQYF.

The V call is TRBV19, the J call TRBJ1-2; TRBD1 aligns across 7 bases. V lost 0 bases, J lost 2 bases, and 15 bases stayed unmatched. Germline CDR1 is LNHDA and CDR2 is SQIVND (reference sequence). CDR3 length equals 19 residues. The CDR3 sequence: CASSIEILGQANINYGYTF. CDR3 nucleotide sequence: TGTGCCAGTAGTATAGAGATTCTCGGACAGGCCAATATCAACTATGGCTACACCTTC.

This chain uses TRBV28 with TRBJ2-1, with 7 nucleotides matching TRBD2. V lost 4 bases, J lost 7 bases, and 4 bases stayed unmatched. The CDR3 is 13 amino acids. Germline V lookup: CDR1 MDHEN, CDR2 SYDVKM. The CDR3 DNA reads as TGTGCCAGCAGTTACTGGGAGGGGAATGAGCAGTTCTTC. This sequence encodes CASSYWEGNEQFF.

This clone turned up a few times. V gene TRBV4-1 combines with J gene TRBJ1-4, with 9 bases identical to TRBD1. Losses at the gene ends were 5 bases for V and 7 bases for J; bases not matched to a gene: 8. The CDR3 extends over 15 amino acids. Germline CDR1 is MGHRA and CDR2 is YSYEKL. The CDR3 nucleotides read TGCGCCAGCAGCGCTGACAGGGGGGTAATTGAAAAACTGTTTTTT. Translated: CASSADRGVIEKLFF.

The chain combines TRBV30 with TRBJ2-7; 10 bases align to TRBD2. Germline V gene data show CDR1 as GTSNPN and CDR2 as SVGIG (reference sequence). CDR3 length: 15 amino acids. The junction had 8 bases not matched to a gene; V was cut back by 4 bases and J by 2 bases. The CDR3 reads CAWTPLAGDPYEQYF. Here the CDR3 DNA reads TGTGCCTGGACTCCCCTAGCGGGAGACCCCTACGAGCAGTACTTC.

V is TRBV5-4 and J is TRBJ2-1; 12 bases map to TRBD1. Germline trimming cut 3 bases from V and 4 bases from J; bases unmatched to any gene: 8. Germline CDR1 reads SGHNT; CDR2 reads YYREEE (reference sequence). There are 17 residues in the CDR3. CDR3 protein: CASSSAGTGGSYNEQFF. CDR3 in DNA: TGTGCCAGCAGCTCAGCCGGGACAGGGGGCTCGTACAATGAGCAGTTCTTC.

The chain is built from TRBV6-1 and TRBJ2-7, with D possibly TRBD2 on 7 matching bases. Germline V gene data show CDR1 as MNHNS and CDR2 as SASEGT. The CDR3 has 14 residues. Trimming stripped 3 bases from V and 7 bases from J, with 16 bases between. The CDR3 spells CASSEEGGVREQYF. The CDR3 DNA reads TGTGCCAGCAGTGAGGAAGGGGGGGTGCGGGAGCAGTACTTC.

V is TRBV4-1 and J is TRBJ2-1; weak D call: TRBD2 (6 bases). Trimming pared 4 bases from V and 6 bases from J, leaving 16 bases between. The germline V gene encodes CDR1 MGHRA and CDR2 YSYEKL. This CDR3 region has 15 residues. The DNA of the CDR3 is TGCGCCAGCAGCCGACGGACCGAAGCGGGCAATGAGCAGTTCTTC. It translates to CASSRRTEAGNEQFF.

The chain uses TRBV2 and TRBJ1-3, with unresolved D. Germline-derived CDR1 and CDR2 are SNHLY and FYNNEI. The CDR3 has 15 amino acids. Trimming pared 6 bases from V and 4 bases from J, leaving 16 bases between. CDR3 sequence (DNA): TGTGCCAGCAGGTTCCGGGAGATACTAGGAAACACCATATATTTT. Translating it yields CASRFREILGNTIYF. Full variable domain (outside the CDR3, taken from reference TRBV2 and TRBJ1-3): EPEVTQTPSHQVTQMGQEVILRCVPISNHLYFYWYRQILGQKVEFLVSFYNNEISEKSEIFDDQFSVERPDGSNFTLKIRSTKLEDSAMYFCASRFREILGNTIYFGEGSWLTVV.

This chain connects TRBV23-1 to TRBJ1-2, with D tentatively TRBD1 (6 bases). TRBV23-1 is treated as an ORF (open reading frame) with a function not yet certain. This CDR3 comprises 13 residues. The V and J ends lost 2 bases and 8 bases respectively, with 12 bases between them. Here the CDR3 DNA reads TGCGCCAGCAGTCAACAGAAAGGACAGGGCTACACCTTC. This encodes CASSQQKGQGYTF.

This chain joins TRBV10-3 and TRBJ1-1; D ambiguous. CDR1 and CDR2 (germline): ENHRY, SYGVKD. Trimming took 7 bases from V and 1 from J, leaving 7 bases between them. The CDR3 runs to 12 residues. The CDR3: CAINRGNTEAFF. The CDR3 DNA reads as TGTGCCATCAATAGAGGGAACACTGAAGCTTTCTTT.

The rearrangement uses TRBV5-1 and TRBJ2-5; 9 bases align to TRBD2. V shed 4 bases and J 1 base; nucleotides not matched to a gene: 8. Per germline, CDR1 SGHRS and CDR2 YFSETQ. CDR3 length: 16 residues. For the CDR3, the DNA is TGCGCCAGCAGCAGCTCTAGCGGGACAATCCAAGAGACCCAGTACTTC. It is translated as CASSSSSGTIQETQYF.

The chain has TRBV30 and TRBJ2-1; D uncertain. CDR1 and CDR2 (germline): GTSNPN, SVGIG (reference sequence). Trimming stripped 1 base from V and 2 bases from J, with 6 bases between. This CDR3 contains 13 residues. The CDR3 nucleotides are TGTGCCTGGAGTGCCCGTCCCTACAATGAGCAGTTCTTC. Translating it yields CAWSARPYNEQFF.

The chain combines TRBV2 with TRBJ1-1; no firm D call. This CDR3 contains 17 residues. Germline V gene lookup returns CDR1 SNHLY and CDR2 FYNNEI. Trimming pared 4 bases from V and 4 bases from J, leaving 22 bases between. The CDR3 coding sequence is TGTGCCAGCAGTGGGAGGTTCCGGGTGAGTTTGGGCACTGAAGCTTTCTTT. It encodes CASSGRFRVSLGTEAFF.

This rearrangement joins TRBV5-8 to TRBJ2-3, with 8 bases that match TRBD2. CDR3 length: 14 amino acids. Germline CDR1 reads SGHTS; CDR2 reads YDEGEE. After removal of 4 bases from V and 1 base from J, the junction contained 2 bases not matched to a gene. CDR3 nucleotides: TGTGCCAGCAGCGTCGGGAGGGGCACAGATACGCAGTATTTT. This codes for CASSVGRGTDTQYF. The full variable domain, in which reference TRBV5-8 and TRBJ2-3 provide the parts outside the CDR3, is EAGVTQSPTHLIKTRGQQATLRCSPISGHTSVYWYQQALGLGLQFLLWYDEGEERNRGNFPPRFSGRQFPNYSSELNVNALELEDSALYLCASSVGRGTDTQYFGPGTRLTVL.

The rearrangement uses TRBV19 and TRBJ2-1; 11 nucleotides match TRBD2. In germline, CDR1 is LNHDA, CDR2 SQIVND (reference sequence). The CDR3 loop spans 18 amino acids. Unmatched junction bases numbered 14, after V lost 7 bases and J lost 3 bases. CDR3 residues: CASTRRVAGGSYYNEQFF. The CDR3 DNA reads as TGTGCCAGTACCCGTAGGGTAGCGGGAGGGTCCTACTACAATGAGCAGTTCTTC. Variable domain in full (rest from reference TRBV19 and TRBJ2-1): DGGITQSPKYLFRKEGQNVTLSCEQNLNHDAMYWYRQDPGQGLRLIYYSQIVNDFQKGDIAEGYSVSREKKESFPLTVTSAQKNPTAFYLCASTRRVAGGSYYNEQFFGPGTRLTVL.

The V call is TRBV7-9, the J call TRBJ2-1; D uncertain. This CDR3 has 14 residues. Germline V gene sequence: CDR1 SEHNR, CDR2 FQNEAQ (reference sequence). The V end was cut by 2 bases, the J end by 5 bases, with 10 bases between. This CDR3 reads CASSLSLADNEQFF. In DNA form, the CDR3 reads TGTGCCAGCAGCTTAAGTTTGGCAGACAATGAGCAGTTCTTC.

This clone was seen a few times. The V gene is TRBV6-5, the J gene TRBJ2-1; 11 positions agree with TRBD2. The CDR3 has 14 residues. V shed 4 bases, J shed 6 bases, and the junction held 2 bases outside the gene matches. From germline, CDR1 is MNHEY and CDR2 SVGAGI. CDR3 sequence: CASSLAGGPNEQFF. In nucleotides, the CDR3 is TGTGCCAGCAGTTTAGCGGGAGGGCCCAATGAGCAGTTCTTC.